The present T cell receptor beta chain was sequenced within a study of blood T cell repertoires in COVID-19. Study context: Sources were T cells, B-cell-depleted T cells, or PBMCs; the material itself was cDNA or gDNA.

The method was immunoSEQ multiplex PCR; TCRdb's version includes in-frame clones alone and lacks a portion of them. The table lists approximately 80,000 clones, roughly 88% of them singletons, with around 7.2% in the top ten. The source of this sequence is an elderly woman with acute or convalescent COVID-19. Sequenced input: peripheral blood.

CDR3 in amino acids: CASRETQGWGETQYF. DNA for the CDR3: TGTGCCAGTAGGGAGACACAGGGTTGGGGAGAGACCCAGTACTTC. The chain employs TRBV19 and TRBJ2-5; a possible D gene is TRBD1 (6 bases). There are 15 residues in the CDR3. V lost 6 bases and J lost 4, with 18 bases in between. Germline V gene lookup returns CDR1 LNHDA and CDR2 SQIVND (reference sequence).